The clone carrying this T cell receptor beta chain was seen many times. These data are taken from a study of CD8 T cells in ankylosing spondylitis. The V gene's germline CDR1 is MNHNS and CDR2 SASEGT. Trimming took 7 bases from V and 4 from J; bases not matched to a gene: 2. The CDR3 runs 13 residues. Each CDR3 protein is one row after TCRdb ran MiXCR on the 5' RACE reads. The repertoire consists of 200,000 to 300,000 distinct CDR3 sequences, with 8% to 11% occurring once and the leading ten covering 2.6%. This rearrangement joins TRBV6-1 to TRBJ2-5, with 11 bases identical to TRBD2. The clonotype comes from a male donor with ankylosing spondylitis or in good health (not recorded which). The sequenced sample consisted of blood, either unsorted or a sorted T cell fraction (not recorded which). The CDR3 sequence: CASNLAGGETQYF. DNA of the CDR3: TGTGCCAGCAACCTAGCGGGAGGAGAGACCCAGTACTTC.